This T cell receptor beta chain was recovered during a study of blood T cells in healthy people across ages. They isolated at least 6 million PBMCs from each sample. The trim removed 1 base at V and 7 bases at J, leaving 3 bases unmatched. CDR1 and CDR2 from the germline V gene are LGHDT and YNNKEL (reference sequence). The CDR3 is 13 residues long. Then a second PCR, running roughly 7 to 11 cycles, was carried out with a sample-barcoded 5' primer and a J-beta primer mix. Every molecule of cDNA carried a tag from a template-switch adaptor with 12 random nucleotides. Each single sample gave us at least 2.5 million CDR3-containing paired-end reads. One entry per CDR3 protein, called by TCRdb with MiXCR from the 5' RACE reads. The repertoire consists of 600,000 to 650,000 distinct CDR3 sequences, with approximately 50% occurring once and the leading ten covering around 37%. Concerning this clonotype: Its antigen is as yet unknown.

Study findings and constraints: Estimated diversity, derived from one million T cells, was regarded as an underestimate.

Sample: blood. The J gene is TRBJ2-5, the V gene TRBV3-1, with 7 bases that match TRBD2. The TCR originated in a man aged 55 to 70 in good health. CDR3 sequence (DNA): TGTGCCAGCAGCCAAGGAGGCGGGGGGACCCAGTACTTC. It is translated as CASSQGGGGTQYF.